The clone carrying this TCR beta chain occurred once. The data belong to a study of blood T cell repertoires in COVID-19. From germline, CDR1 is LNHDA and CDR2 SQIVND (reference sequence). Trimming removed 6 bases from V and 3 bases from J, with 26 bases in between. The length of the CDR3 is 19 residues. Clones were sequenced by immunoSEQ multiplex PCR, and TCRdb holds only the in-frame ones, with some missing. The table shows almost 250,000 clones, with around 90% occurring only once. Recovery meant two consecutive negative NP/OP PCR tests, professional clearance, or resolved symptoms. Sequenced material: PBMCs or T cells enriched from blood (not recorded which). This TCR derives from a woman aged 45-60 years who had recovered from COVID-19. The chain joins TRBV19 to TRBJ2-2; a possible D gene is TRBD1 (5 bases). The CDR3 nucleotides are TGTGCCAGTAGGACCTACACCCGACAGCGAAACGGTGACACCGGGGAGCTGTTTTTT. Its translation is CASRTYTRQRNGDTGELFF.